This is a list of T cell receptor beta chains from one sample in a study of blood T cell repertoires in COVID-19. Data came from immunoSEQ multiplex PCR; TCRdb stores just in-frame clones and leaves some out. This sample has about 180,000 clones, with roughly nine tenths found just once. Sequencing was done on a sample of peripheral blood. These TCRs come from a man aged 18-30 years who had recovered from COVID-19. Each CDR3 is given with its conserved first and last residue. The D gene is left open where the match is weak. The size entry is marked missing in some rows and otherwise reads once, few, many or a size class.

d_gene: NA; v_gene: TRBV4-1; len: 16; j_gene: TRBJ2-7; abundance: NA; CDR3nt: TGCGCCAGCAGCCAAGGTCTTCAGCAGGGCCTCTACGAGCAGTACTTC; CDR3aa: CASSQGLQQGLYEQYF
d_gene: TRBD1; v_gene: TRBV3-1/TRBV3-2; len: 16; j_gene: TRBJ2-2; abundance: NA; CDR3nt: TGTGCCAGCAGCCAAACCCGACAGGGGGCGGCCGGGGAGCTGTTTTTT; CDR3aa: CASSQTRQGAAGELFF
d_gene: TRBD1; v_gene: TRBV3-1/TRBV3-2; len: 15; j_gene: TRBJ2-3; abundance: NA; CDR3nt: TGTGCCAGCAGCCCGGCGGGACAGGGAACAGATACGCAGTATTTT; CDR3aa: CASSPAGQGTDTQYF
d_gene: TRBD1; v_gene: TRBV6-2/TRBV6-3; len: 13; j_gene: TRBJ1-2; abundance: NA; CDR3nt: TGTGCCAGCAGTTTGAAGACAGGGAGAGGCTACACCTTC; CDR3aa: CASSLKTGRGYTF
d_gene: TRBD2; v_gene: TRBV5-1; len: 17; j_gene: TRBJ2-1; abundance: NA; CDR3nt: TGCGCCAGCAGCTTGCAGTCGACTAGCGGGGCGTCGGATGAGCAGTTCTTC; CDR3aa: CASSLQSTSGASDEQFF
d_gene: TRBD2; v_gene: TRBV4-3; len: 15; j_gene: TRBJ2-3; abundance: NA; CDR3nt: TGCGCCAGCAGCCAAGGAGTAGCGGGAGGAGATACGCAGTATTTT; CDR3aa: CASSQGVAGGDTQYF
d_gene: NA; v_gene: TRBV24-1; len: 15; j_gene: TRBJ2-1; abundance: once; CDR3nt: TGTGCCACCAGTGATGGGGCGAACTCCGGAAATGAGCAGTTCTTC; CDR3aa: CATSDGANSGNEQFF
d_gene: NA; v_gene: TRBV9; len: 16; j_gene: TRBJ2-1; abundance: few; CDR3nt: TGTGCCAGCAGCAAAGAAAGGGGCTTGGGTTACAATGAGCAGTTCTTC; CDR3aa: CASSKERGLGYNEQFF
d_gene: TRBD2; v_gene: TRBV19; len: 15; j_gene: TRBJ2-1; abundance: NA; CDR3nt: TGTGCCAGTAGTCCCGGGACTAGCACCTACAATGAGCAGTTCTTC; CDR3aa: CASSPGTSTYNEQFF
d_gene: TRBD1; v_gene: TRBV7-9; len: 15; j_gene: TRBJ2-1; abundance: NA; CDR3nt: TGTGCCAGCAGCTCGACAGGGGGAACCTACAATGAGCAGTTCTTC; CDR3aa: CASSSTGGTYNEQFF
d_gene: TRBD2; v_gene: TRBV6-5; len: 14; j_gene: TRBJ2-1; abundance: NA; CDR3nt: TGTGCCAGCACAGGTAGCGGGAGGGCGGGTGAGCAGTTCTTC; CDR3aa: CASTGSGRAGEQFF
d_gene: TRBD2; v_gene: TRBV4-1; len: 16; j_gene: TRBJ2-1; abundance: NA; CDR3nt: TGCGCCAGCAGCCAGGCCCTCGGGGGGGCGGGGAATGAGCAGTTCTTC; CDR3aa: CASSQALGGAGNEQFF
d_gene: TRBD2; v_gene: TRBV4-3; len: 16; j_gene: TRBJ2-7; abundance: NA; CDR3nt: TGCGCCAGCAGCCAGATCGGGACTAGCGGGAGCTACGAGCAGTACTTC; CDR3aa: CASSQIGTSGSYEQYF
d_gene: TRBD1; v_gene: TRBV10-3; len: 13; j_gene: TRBJ2-7; abundance: once; CDR3nt: TGTGCCATCACCCCGGGACAGGGGAACGAGCAGTACTTC; CDR3aa: CAITPGQGNEQYF
d_gene: TRBD2; v_gene: TRBV4-1; len: 18; j_gene: TRBJ2-1; abundance: NA; CDR3nt: TGCGCCAGCAGCCGGGTTATAGCGGGAGCACGAACAATCAATGAGCAGTTCTTC; CDR3aa: CASSRVIAGARTINEQFF
d_gene: NA; v_gene: TRBV7-9; len: 13; j_gene: TRBJ1-2; abundance: NA; CDR3nt: TGTGCCAGCTCCCCTGGGGGGGGAGGTGGCTACACCTTC; CDR3aa: CASSPGGGGGYTF
d_gene: NA; v_gene: TRBV5-4; len: 13; j_gene: TRBJ2-2; abundance: NA; CDR3nt: TGTGCCAGCCGACTAGGGATTACCGGGGAGCTGTTTTTT; CDR3aa: CASRLGITGELFF
d_gene: NA; v_gene: TRBV9; len: 16; j_gene: TRBJ2-7; abundance: NA; CDR3nt: TGTGCCAGCAGCTCTCAACTTGTAGCCCTTCTCCACGAGCAGTACTTC; CDR3aa: CASSSQLVALLHEQYF
d_gene: TRBD2; v_gene: TRBV5-4; len: 17; j_gene: TRBJ2-3; abundance: NA; CDR3nt: TGTGCCAGCACCTTACGGACTAGCGGGAGTAAACAATATACGCAGTATTTT; CDR3aa: CASTLRTSGSKQYTQYF
d_gene: NA; v_gene: TRBV27; len: 14; j_gene: TRBJ1-1; abundance: NA; CDR3nt: TGTGCCAGCAGCGCTCCGGGATTAAACACTGAAGCTTTCTTT; CDR3aa: CASSAPGLNTEAFF
d_gene: TRBD1; v_gene: TRBV15; len: 13; j_gene: TRBJ2-5; abundance: NA; CDR3nt: TGTGCCACCAGCAGGACAGGGACGGAGACCCAGTACTTC; CDR3aa: CATSRTGTETQYF
d_gene: NA; v_gene: TRBV2; len: 17; j_gene: TRBJ1-5; abundance: NA; CDR3nt: TGTGCCAGCAGTGAACAGGGATCCCAGGGGAGCAATCAGCCCCAGCATTTT; CDR3aa: CASSEQGSQGSNQPQHF
d_gene: NA; v_gene: TRBV7-9; len: 13; j_gene: TRBJ1-6; abundance: NA; CDR3nt: TGTGCCAGCAGCTTTGGTCAGAATTCACCCCTCCACTTT; CDR3aa: CASSFGQNSPLHF
d_gene: NA; v_gene: TRBV13; len: 15; j_gene: TRBJ1-1; abundance: NA; CDR3nt: TGTGCCAGCAGCCACCGGGACATAGTTGGGACTGAAGCTTTCTTT; CDR3aa: CASSHRDIVGTEAFF
d_gene: TRBD1; v_gene: TRBV6-5; len: 12; j_gene: TRBJ1-2; abundance: NA; CDR3nt: TGTGCCAGCAGGGAGGGACAGGGCACACACACCTTC; CDR3aa: CASREGQGTHTF
d_gene: NA; v_gene: TRBV7-2; len: 15; j_gene: TRBJ2-1; abundance: NA; CDR3nt: TGTGCCAGCAGCTTAGCGGGGCCTGGGGACAATGAGCAGTTCTTC; CDR3aa: CASSLAGPGDNEQFF
d_gene: TRBD2; v_gene: TRBV6-5; len: 14; j_gene: TRBJ2-7; abundance: few; CDR3nt: TGTGCCAGCAGAATTAGCGGGAGCTCCTACGAGCAGTACTTC; CDR3aa: CASRISGSSYEQYF
d_gene: TRBD1; v_gene: TRBV15; len: 15; j_gene: TRBJ2-7; abundance: once; CDR3nt: TGTGCCACCAGCAGCGGGCGGACAGGTGGCTACGAGCAGTACTTC; CDR3aa: CATSSGRTGGYEQYF
d_gene: NA; v_gene: TRBV6-5; len: 12; j_gene: TRBJ2-7; abundance: NA; CDR3nt: TGTGCCAGTGGGAGGCCCAACTACGAGCAGTACTTC; CDR3aa: CASGRPNYEQYF
d_gene: TRBD1; v_gene: TRBV19; len: 14; j_gene: TRBJ1-2; abundance: few; CDR3nt: TGTGCCAGTAACCCTGGGACAGGCCCTATTGGCTACACCTTC; CDR3aa: CASNPGTGPIGYTF
d_gene: NA; v_gene: TRBV15; len: 14; j_gene: TRBJ1-2; abundance: NA; CDR3nt: TGTGCCACCAGCCACCCGACGGGAAACTATGGCTACACCTTC; CDR3aa: CATSHPTGNYGYTF
d_gene: NA; v_gene: TRBV19; len: 14; j_gene: TRBJ2-1; abundance: NA; CDR3nt: TGTGCCAGTAGTATAGGGACAGTTAACAATGAGCAGTTCTTC; CDR3aa: CASSIGTVNNEQFF
d_gene: TRBD1; v_gene: TRBV6-2/TRBV6-3; len: 16; j_gene: TRBJ2-7; abundance: NA; CDR3nt: TGTGCCAGCAGTTTGGTCGGACAGGGGATTATCTACGAGCAGTACTTC; CDR3aa: CASSLVGQGIIYEQYF
d_gene: NA; v_gene: TRBV6-2/TRBV6-3; len: 14; j_gene: TRBJ2-3; abundance: NA; CDR3nt: TGTGCCAGCAGTTACCTTGTCTACACAGATACGCAGTATTTT; CDR3aa: CASSYLVYTDTQYF
d_gene: NA; v_gene: TRBV7-9; len: 15; j_gene: TRBJ2-5; abundance: NA; CDR3nt: TGTGCCAGCAGCTCCCCATTTGACAGGCCAGAGACCCAGTACTTC; CDR3aa: CASSSPFDRPETQYF
d_gene: TRBD1; v_gene: TRBV5-6; len: 19; j_gene: TRBJ2-1; abundance: NA; CDR3nt: TGTGCCAGCAGCTTGGTCGGGACAGTGGGCTTTTTTTCCTACAATGAGCAGTTCTTC; CDR3aa: CASSLVGTVGFFSYNEQFF
d_gene: NA; v_gene: TRBV6-5; len: 13; j_gene: TRBJ1-1; abundance: few; CDR3nt: TGTGCCAGCAGTTACTTGACGGAGACTGAAGCTTTCTTT; CDR3aa: CASSYLTETEAFF
d_gene: NA; v_gene: TRBV18; len: 14; j_gene: TRBJ1-1; abundance: NA; CDR3nt: TGTGCCAGCTCACCAGTTGGGGGCGGGACTGAAGCTTTCTTT; CDR3aa: CASSPVGGGTEAFF
d_gene: NA; v_gene: TRBV11-2; len: 15; j_gene: TRBJ2-2; abundance: NA; CDR3nt: TGTGCCAGCAGCTTAGAACGGATGCGGGCCGGGGAGCTGTTTTTT; CDR3aa: CASSLERMRAGELFF
d_gene: TRBD2; v_gene: TRBV24-1; len: 16; j_gene: TRBJ2-5; abundance: once; CDR3nt: TGTGCCACCAGTATAGGCGGCGGGGGGTACCAAGAGACCCAGTACTTC; CDR3aa: CATSIGGGGYQETQYF
d_gene: TRBD2; v_gene: TRBV5-4; len: 16; j_gene: TRBJ2-7; abundance: NA; CDR3nt: TGTGCCAGCAGCTTCGGGGCGGGAGGGCCCTCCTACGAGCAGTACTTC; CDR3aa: CASSFGAGGPSYEQYF
d_gene: TRBD2; v_gene: TRBV9; len: 15; j_gene: TRBJ2-1; abundance: NA; CDR3nt: TGTGCCAGCAGCGTATTTGCGGGACTAGGCAATGAGCAGTTCTTC; CDR3aa: CASSVFAGLGNEQFF
d_gene: TRBD1; v_gene: TRBV5-1; len: 14; j_gene: TRBJ1-1; abundance: NA; CDR3nt: TGCGCCAACAGCCAGGGACAGGGGTTCACTGAAGCTTTCTTT; CDR3aa: CANSQGQGFTEAFF
d_gene: NA; v_gene: TRBV19; len: 13; j_gene: TRBJ2-7; abundance: NA; CDR3nt: TGTGCCACGGGGGTGGTGGGAGGCGACGAGCAGTACTTC; CDR3aa: CATGVVGGDEQYF
d_gene: TRBD1; v_gene: TRBV5-1; len: 14; j_gene: TRBJ1-2; abundance: NA; CDR3nt: TGCGCCAGCAGCCTACAGGGGGCCGAGGCTGGCTACACCTTC; CDR3aa: CASSLQGAEAGYTF
d_gene: NA; v_gene: TRBV6-2/TRBV6-3; len: 12; j_gene: TRBJ1-5; abundance: NA; CDR3nt: TGTGCCAGCAGTTTCTTTAATCAGCCCCAGCATTTT; CDR3aa: CASSFFNQPQHF
d_gene: TRBD1; v_gene: TRBV4-1; len: 16; j_gene: TRBJ1-2; abundance: NA; CDR3nt: TGCGCCAGCAGCCAAGCCGAGGGACAGGGGGCCGGCGGCTACACCTTC; CDR3aa: CASSQAEGQGAGGYTF
d_gene: NA; v_gene: TRBV27; len: 14; j_gene: TRBJ1-1; abundance: NA; CDR3nt: TGTGCCAGCAGTTTGTTTAGACAGAACACTGAAGCTTTCTTT; CDR3aa: CASSLFRQNTEAFF